These 7 T cell receptor beta chains were all obtained from the same sample, sequenced in a study of T cells in Graves' hyperthyroidism and ophthalmopathy. TCR beta CDR3 regions were amplified from RNA transcripts. Carried out on the TCR CDR3, a first-round RT-PCR used the HTBI primer set. TCRdb reprocessed the multiplex PCR reads with MiXCR, giving one entry per CDR3 protein. The data contain 500,000 or so distinct CDR3 sequences, about 16% of them singletons. The sample consisted of blood. These receptor sequences come from a woman in her twenties or thirties with Graves' ophthalmopathy.

This clonotype was detected only a few times. The chain joins TRBV20-1 to TRBJ2-7; TRBD2 is a possible D gene (6 bases). Germline-derived CDR1 and CDR2 are DFQATT and SNEGSKA (reference sequence). Trimming cost V 6 bases and J 3 bases, with 12 bases left between them. This CDR3 has 12 amino acids. CDR3 in amino acids: CSAPGLLYEQYF. The CDR3 DNA reads TGCAGTGCCCCGGGACTGCTCTACGAGCAGTACTTC.

This clonotype was seen many times. The rearrangement links TRBV30 to TRBJ1-1; D remains ambiguous. Per germline, CDR1 GTSNPN and CDR2 SVGIG (reference sequence). The CDR3 runs 13 residues. The V end was cut by 4 bases, the J end by 0 bases, with 9 bases between. CDR3 DNA: TGTGCCTGGACCGTCGGACTGAACACTGAAGCTTTCTTT. It translates to CAWTVGLNTEAFF.

The chain couples TRBV19 to TRBJ1-1; no clear D gene. V was pared by 2 bases and J by 1 base, with 14 bases between. Germline values: CDR1 LNHDA, CDR2 SQIVND (reference sequence). The CDR3 consists of 16 residues. CDR3 in DNA: TGTGCCAGTAGTATAAGATTTCTGCGAGGGAACACTGAAGCTTTCTTT. Residues: CASSIRFLRGNTEAFF.

This clonotype appeared many times. The genes are TRBV28 and TRBJ2-1, with 8 bases fitting TRBD2. Germline CDR1 MDHEN, CDR2 SYDVKM. V trimming: 2 bases; J trimming: 5 bases; junction bases outside the gene matches: 8. The CDR3 is 16 residues long. In DNA, the CDR3 is TGTGCCAGCAGTTTAATTTCGGGACTAGGAAACAATGAGCAGTTCTTC. Amino acids: CASSLISGLGNNEQFF. Full variable domain (missing parts from reference TRBV28 and TRBJ2-1): DVKVTQSSRYLVKRTGEKVFLECVQDMDHENMFWYRQDPGLGLRLIYFSYDVKMKEKGDIPEGYSVSREKKERFSLILESASTNQTSMYLCASSLISGLGNNEQFFGPGTRLTVL.

This clonotype was counted at least ten times. The V call is TRBV18, the J call TRBJ2-3; D not resolved. The germline CDR1 and CDR2 sequences are KGHSH and LQKENI. CDR3 size: 15 residues. The V end lost 0 bases, the J end lost 0 bases, and 7 bases lay between the germline ends. CDR3 in DNA: TGTGCCAGCTCACCACCGTTGTCGAGCACAGATACGCAGTATTTT. This sequence encodes CASSPPLSSTDTQYF.

In this sample, this clonotype turned up a few times. This CDR3 reads CASSIGTMGNTIYF. CDR3 nucleotide sequence: TGTGCCAGCAGTATCGGGACAATGGGAAACACCATATATTTT. This chain joins TRBV27 and TRBJ1-3, with D perhaps matching TRBD1 (6 bases). Germline-derived CDR1 and CDR2 are MNHEY and SMNVEV (reference sequence). The CDR3 totals 14 residues. V was shortened by 5 bases and J by 4 bases, with 12 bases between the two germline ends.

Of note for this clonotype: One end of the junction is discordant with germline, which a read error may explain. The V and J genes are TRBV28 and TRBJ1-2; D call uncertain. The CDR3 has 16 residues. The germline gives CDR1 MDHEN, CDR2 SYDVKM. The CDR3 loop reads CASSLVGQLPNCGYTF. In DNA, the CDR3 is TGTGCCAGCAGTTTAGTCGGCCAACTCCCTAACTGTGGCTACACCTTC.